The 16 T cell receptor beta chains listed next were all sequenced from one sample in a study of memory CD4+ T cells and cytomegalovirus serostatus. Here immunoSEQ multiplex PCR was the method, and the copy in TCRdb shows in-frame clones only, minus some. The sample shows roughly 60,000 clones, roughly three quarters of them seen only once. Single viable CD3+CD4+CD8-CD45RO+ cells were sorted as the memory CD4+ T cells. Input material: memory CD4+ T cells from blood. These receptors came from an adult in good health and CMV-seronegative.

This chain uses TRBV29-1 with TRBJ1-4, with D unclear. Germline CDR1 SQVTM, CDR2 ANQGSEA. This CDR3 is 13 amino acids long. V dropped 7 bases and J dropped 6 bases, with 15 bases sitting between them. CDR3 nucleotide sequence: TGCAGCGCCAACGTGCAACTAGATGAAAAACTGTTTTTT. Protein: CSANVQLDEKLFF.

The V call is TRBV2, the J call TRBJ1-3; D remains unclear. V was cut by 6 bases and J by 2 bases, with 8 bases left in between. The length of the CDR3 is 13 residues. Per the germline V gene, CDR1 is SNHLY and CDR2 is FYNNEI. DNA of the CDR3: TGTGCCAGCAGCCCACTGGCTGGAAACACCATATATTTT. Translated: CASSPLAGNTIYF.

This clone turned up a few times. V and J are TRBV6-5 and TRBJ1-3; 10 bases are a match to TRBD1. V lost 0 bases, J lost 7 bases, and 3 bases stayed unmatched. The CDR3 consists of 15 residues. Germline loops: CDR1 MNHEY, CDR2 SVGAGI. The CDR3 coding sequence is TGTGCCAGCAGTTACTCGACGGGACAGGGGAACACCATATATTTT. This gives the protein CASSYSTGQGNTIYF.

This chain uses TRBV10-3 with TRBJ1-2; D is uncertain. V was shortened by 8 bases and J by 0 bases, with 13 bases between the two germline ends. The CDR3 totals 14 residues. CDR1 and CDR2 from the germline V gene are ENHRY and SYGVKD. CDR3 nucleotides: TGTGCCATCCGCTCACAGACTACTAACTATGGCTACACCTTC. It encodes CAIRSQTTNYGYTF.

The V gene is TRBV6-6, the J gene TRBJ2-2, with a tentative D call TRBD1 (5 bases). CDR1 and CDR2 (germline): MNHNY, SVGAGI (reference sequence). This CDR3 is 14 amino acids long. The V gene lost 4 bases and the J gene lost 4 bases, with 10 bases spanning the gap. In DNA form, the CDR3 reads TGTGCCAGCAGTTTCAGGGATTTCACCGGGGAGCTGTTTTTT. Translation gives CASSFRDFTGELFF.

The rearrangement links TRBV28 to TRBJ2-5; 10 nucleotides match TRBD2. J lost 6 bases, V lost 6 bases, and 19 bases had no gene match. Looked up from germline, CDR1 is MDHEN and CDR2 is SYDVKM. The CDR3 runs to 18 residues. The CDR3 region is CASSQRGGASGSWKTQYF. CDR3 in DNA: TGTGCCAGCAGCCAAAGGGGGGGGGCTAGCGGGAGTTGGAAGACCCAGTACTTC.

The chain couples TRBV10-3 to TRBJ1-5; TRBD1 matches 7 bases. Germline V lookup: CDR1 ENHRY, CDR2 SYGVKD. CDR3 length: 15 residues. V lost 11 bases to trimming and J lost 1 base; unmatched junction nucleotides: 11. The DNA for the CDR3 is TGTGCCTCAGGGCAGGGGGGTCGGAGCAATCAGCCCCAGCATTTT. It codes for CASGQGGRSNQPQHF.

This clone was observed a handful of times. The same CDR3 is also encoded by other DNA sequences in this sample. The V and J genes are TRBV6-1 and TRBJ2-5; 7 nucleotides match TRBD1. CDR1 and CDR2 from the germline V gene are MNHNS and SASEGT. This CDR3 is 13 amino acids long. The trim removed 6 bases at V and 5 bases at J, leaving 6 bases unmatched. Here the CDR3 DNA reads TGTGCCAGCAGAAACAGGGGTTTGGAGACCCAGTACTTC. It is translated as CASRNRGLETQYF.

The gene calls are TRBV9 and TRBJ2-3; D could derive from TRBD1 or TRBD2 (5 bases each). The CDR3 length is 14 residues. Germline CDR1 and CDR2: SGDLS and YYNGEE. Trimming stripped 4 bases from V and 8 bases from J, with 17 bases between. Here the CDR3 DNA reads TGTGCCAGCAGCACCCAGGGCGTACGGGGTACGCAGTATTTT. Translating gives CASSTQGVRGTQYF.

DNA for the CDR3: TGTGCCAGCTCACTGGCAGCTTATAGCAATCAGCCCCAGCATTTT. Protein product: CASSLAAYSNQPQHF. The rearrangement joins TRBV18 to TRBJ1-5, with D uncertain. CDR1 and CDR2 (germline): KGHSH, LQKENI. The ends were cut back, 4 bases at V and 0 bases at J, with 10 bases in the middle. There are 15 residues in the CDR3.

This clone was counted a single time. The chain combines TRBV7-9 with TRBJ1-2; perhaps TRBD1 as D (6 bases). Germline CDR1 is SEHNR and CDR2 is FQNEAQ (reference sequence). The length of the CDR3 is 16 residues. V was trimmed by 5 bases and J by 8 bases, leaving 24 bases between them. The DNA for the CDR3 is TGTGCCAGCAGCCCGGGTTTGGGACAAGACTCCTCCGGCTACACCTTC. It translates to CASSPGLGQDSSGYTF.

This chain connects TRBV6-1 to TRBJ2-7; unclear D gene. Germline CDR1 MNHNS, CDR2 SASEGT. The CDR3 length is 16 residues. V was clipped by 0 bases and J by 1 base, with 13 bases between them. The CDR3, as DNA: TGTGCCAGCAGTGAAGCGAGTTTACCTGGTTCCTACGAGCAGTACTTC. It yields the protein CASSEASLPGSYEQYF.

The rearrangement joins TRBV18 to TRBJ1-1; a weak D match, TRBD1 (6 bases). V lost 5 bases and J 3 bases, leaving 7 bases between the germline ends. The CDR3 contains 12 residues. Looked up from germline, CDR1 is KGHSH and CDR2 is LQKENI. CDR3 loop: CASSKGDTEAFF. The CDR3 region has the DNA TGTGCCAGCTCAAAGGGGGACACTGAAGCTTTCTTT.

The rearrangement links TRBV6-5 to TRBJ2-3; 8 bases match TRBD1. V lost 0 bases and J lost 1; bases outside the gene matches: 0. The CDR3 has 15 amino acids. CDR1 is MNHEY, CDR2 SVGAGI, per germline. CDR3 protein: CASSYSGQGTDTQYF. The CDR3 nucleotides read TGTGCCAGCAGTTACTCGGGACAGGGCACAGATACGCAGTATTTT.

The V gene is TRBV19, the J gene TRBJ1-1; 9 nucleotides line up with TRBD1. V lost 5 bases, J lost 0 bases, and 7 bases stayed unmatched. Per germline, CDR1 LNHDA and CDR2 SQIVND (reference sequence). The CDR3 contains 16 residues. CDR3 in amino acids: CASSPAQGAMNTEAFF. CDR3 DNA sequence: TGTGCCAGTAGTCCAGCACAGGGGGCCATGAACACTGAAGCTTTCTTT.

For this clone: Its ends do not fully match the called genes, so a read error is possible. The chain employs TRBV7-9 and TRBJ2-7; D is possibly TRBD1 or TRBD2 (5 bases each). The V gene's germline CDR1 is SEHNR and CDR2 FQNEAQ (reference sequence). This CDR3 has 16 amino acids. The CDR3 bases are TGTGCCAGCAGCCCCTCCACGAGGGTCACTCGAGGACAAAAGAACTTC. Translating it yields CASSPSTRVTRGQKNF.